The 14 T cell receptor beta chains in this list originate from one sample, sequenced in a study of T cells expressing NK-cell markers. For each CDR3 protein, TCRdb gives one entry from its re-call of the 5' RACE reads, without DNA. Across about 550,000 distinct CDR3 sequences, the top ten clones capture approximately 3.6% of the sample. The sequenced sample consisted of blood T cells: a sorted CD56 or NKG2C T cell subset, CD4+ or CD8+ T cells, or bulk PBMC T cells (not recorded which). These TCRs come from a man younger than 35 in good health.

The J gene is TRBJ1-1, the V gene TRBV5-1; as DNA is missing, the TRBD1 call by TCRdb cannot be tested. Germline V gene data show CDR1 as SGHRS and CDR2 as YFSETQ. CDR3 length equals 15 residues. The CDR3 sequence: CASSRTGDLNTEAFF.

The CDR3 sequence is CAISGTSSAGELFF. J is TRBJ2-2 and V is TRBV10-3; TCRdb gives TRBD2 as the D gene, but with no DNA this cannot be confirmed. This CDR3 has 14 amino acids. Germline V gene sequence: CDR1 ENHRY, CDR2 SYGVKD.

The rearrangement links TRBV12-3 or TRBV12-4 to TRBJ2-2. The CDR3 covers 14 residues. CDR3 loop: CASSLAQGTGELFF.

V gene TRBV4-1 combines with J gene TRBJ2-5. This CDR3 has 14 amino acids. Germline loops: CDR1 MGHRA, CDR2 YSYEKL. This chain's CDR3 is CASSPDVGKETQYF.

CDR3 sequence reads: CASSRTGGIEQYF. The rearrangement links TRBV4-2 to TRBJ2-7; TCRdb designates TRBD1, a call that cannot be tested without DNA. The CDR3 length is 13 residues. CDR1 and CDR2 (germline): LGHNA, YNFKEQ.

The V and J genes are TRBV6-1 and TRBJ1-2. Germline CDR1 MNHNS, CDR2 SASEGT. The CDR3 is made up of 15 amino acids. CDR3 residues: CASSTSSGNWWGYTF.

The V and J genes are TRBV9 and TRBJ2-1; TCRdb returns TRBD1, unconfirmable since there is no DNA. This CDR3 has 20 residues. Germline V gene lookup returns CDR1 SGDLS and CDR2 YYNGEE. The CDR3 loop is CASSYGLQRGQGVTYNEQFF.

The V call is TRBV27, the J call TRBJ2-2; without DNA, the TCRdb call of TRBD1 cannot be checked. CDR3 length: 16 amino acids. Germline loops: CDR1 MNHEY, CDR2 SMNVEV (reference sequence). The CDR3: CASSFLGQEYTGELFF.

The rearrangement joins TRBV6-1 to TRBJ2-1; TCRdb gives TRBD2 as the D gene, but with no DNA this cannot be confirmed. Germline-derived CDR1 and CDR2 are MNHNS and SASEGT. CDR3 size: 14 residues. The CDR3 sequence: CASQPGGGGNEQFF.

V usage is TRBV28 and J usage is TRBJ2-3; lacking DNA, the TRBD2 call made by TCRdb goes unchecked. There are 19 residues in the CDR3. Germline CDR1 is MDHEN and CDR2 is SYDVKM. The CDR3 is CASSSTFLPGLAGEDTQYF. Variable domain in full (rest from reference TRBV28 and TRBJ2-3): DVKVTQSSRYLVKRTGEKVFLECVQDMDHENMFWYRQDPGLGLRLIYFSYDVKMKEKGDIPEGYSVSREKKERFSLILESASTNQTSMYLCASSSTFLPGLAGEDTQYFGPGTRLTVL.

CDR3 in amino acids: CASSLWGSYYEQYF. The chain employs TRBV5-4 and TRBJ2-7; the TRBD1 assignment by TCRdb is unverifiable without DNA. The V gene's germline CDR1 is SGHNT and CDR2 YYREEE (reference sequence). The CDR3 length is 14 residues. Full variable domain (missing parts from reference TRBV5-4 and TRBJ2-7): ETGVTQSPTHLIKTRGQQVTLRCSSQSGHNTVSWYQQALGQGPQFIFQYYREEENGRGNFPPRFSGLQFPNYSSELNVNALELDDSALYLCASSLWGSYYEQYFGPGTRLTVT.

The CDR3 reads CASSRGQGARNTEAFF. This chain uses TRBV19 with TRBJ1-1; TCRdb indicates TRBD1, and absent DNA this call remains unverified. This CDR3 spans 16 amino acids. In germline, CDR1 is LNHDA, CDR2 SQIVND (reference sequence).

This chain joins TRBV18 and TRBJ2-3; TCRdb selects TRBD2, and the lack of DNA leaves this call unchecked. The length of the CDR3 is 15 residues. Germline V gene lookup returns CDR1 KGHSH and CDR2 LQKENI. CDR3: CASSPMVSGEDTQYF.

The chain has TRBV5-1 and TRBJ2-2; TCRdb selects TRBD1, and the lack of DNA leaves this call unchecked. The CDR3 extends over 15 amino acids. CDR1 is SGHRS and CDR2 is YFSETQ in the germline V gene. The CDR3 protein is CASSLWGPSTGELFF. The full variable domain, in which reference TRBV5-1 and TRBJ2-2 provide the parts outside the CDR3, is KAGVTQTPRYLIKTRGQQVTLSCSPISGHRSVSWYQQTPGQGLQFLFEYFSETQRNKGNFPGRFSGRQFSNSRSEMNVSTLELGDSALYLCASSLWGPSTGELFFGEGSRLTVL.